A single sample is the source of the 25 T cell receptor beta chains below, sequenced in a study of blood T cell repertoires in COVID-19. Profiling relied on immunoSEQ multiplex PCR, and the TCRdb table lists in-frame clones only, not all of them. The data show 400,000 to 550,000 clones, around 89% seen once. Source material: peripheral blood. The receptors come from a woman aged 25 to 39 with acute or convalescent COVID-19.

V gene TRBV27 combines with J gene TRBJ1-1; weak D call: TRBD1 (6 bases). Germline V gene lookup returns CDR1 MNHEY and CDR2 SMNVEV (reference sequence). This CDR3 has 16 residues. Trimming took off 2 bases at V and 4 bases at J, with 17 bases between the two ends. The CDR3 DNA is TGTGCCAGCAGTTTAATTTTACGGGGGGGCATCACTGAAGCTTTCTTT. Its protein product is CASSLILRGGITEAFF.

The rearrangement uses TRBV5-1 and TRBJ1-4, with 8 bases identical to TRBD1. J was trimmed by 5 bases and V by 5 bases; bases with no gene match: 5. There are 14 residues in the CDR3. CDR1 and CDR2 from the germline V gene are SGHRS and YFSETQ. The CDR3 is CASRAGTGNEKLFF. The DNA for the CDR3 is TGCGCCAGCAGAGCCGGGACAGGAAATGAAAAACTGTTTTTT.

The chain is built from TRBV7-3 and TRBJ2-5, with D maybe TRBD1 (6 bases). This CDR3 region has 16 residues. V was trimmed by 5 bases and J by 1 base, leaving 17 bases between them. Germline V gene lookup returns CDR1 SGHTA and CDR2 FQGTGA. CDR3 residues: CASSQYPRGGQETQYF. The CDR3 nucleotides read TGTGCCAGCAGCCAATACCCCCGAGGGGGCCAAGAGACCCAGTACTTC.

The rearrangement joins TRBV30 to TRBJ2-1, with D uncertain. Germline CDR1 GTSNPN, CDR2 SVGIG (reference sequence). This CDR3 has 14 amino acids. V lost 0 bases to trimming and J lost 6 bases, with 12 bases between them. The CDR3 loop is CAWSVRQSGNEQFF. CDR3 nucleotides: TGTGCCTGGAGTGTACGGCAATCGGGCAATGAGCAGTTCTTC.

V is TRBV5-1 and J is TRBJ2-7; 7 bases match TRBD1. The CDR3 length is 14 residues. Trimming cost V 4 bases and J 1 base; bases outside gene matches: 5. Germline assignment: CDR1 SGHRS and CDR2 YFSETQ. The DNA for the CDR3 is TGCGCCAGCAGCGTGGACAGGTATTCCTACGAGCAGTACTTC. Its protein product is CASSVDRYSYEQYF.

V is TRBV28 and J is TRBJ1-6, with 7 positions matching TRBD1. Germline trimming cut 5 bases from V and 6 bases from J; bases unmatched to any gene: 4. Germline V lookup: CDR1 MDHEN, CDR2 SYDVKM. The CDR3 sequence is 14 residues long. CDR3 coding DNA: TGTGCCAGCAGTCCCGGGACAGTTAATTCACCCCTCCACTTT. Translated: CASSPGTVNSPLHF.

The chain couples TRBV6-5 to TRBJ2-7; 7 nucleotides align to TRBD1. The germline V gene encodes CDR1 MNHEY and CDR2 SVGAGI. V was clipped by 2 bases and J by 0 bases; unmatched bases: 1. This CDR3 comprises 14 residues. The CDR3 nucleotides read TGTGCCAGCAGTTACGGACAGGTCTCCTACGAGCAGTACTTC. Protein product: CASSYGQVSYEQYF.

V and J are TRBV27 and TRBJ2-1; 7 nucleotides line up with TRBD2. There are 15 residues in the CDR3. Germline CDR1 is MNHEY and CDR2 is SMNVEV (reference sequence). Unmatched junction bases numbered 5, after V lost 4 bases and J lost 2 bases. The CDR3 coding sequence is TGTGCCAGCAGTTCTCTGGGGGGGGCCTACAATGAGCAGTTCTTC. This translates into CASSSLGGAYNEQFF.

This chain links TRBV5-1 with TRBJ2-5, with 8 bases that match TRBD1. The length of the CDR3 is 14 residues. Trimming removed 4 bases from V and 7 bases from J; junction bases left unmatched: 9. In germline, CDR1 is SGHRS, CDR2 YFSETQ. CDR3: CASSGDAGQGTQYF. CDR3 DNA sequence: TGCGCCAGCAGCGGGGACGCTGGACAGGGGACCCAGTACTTC.

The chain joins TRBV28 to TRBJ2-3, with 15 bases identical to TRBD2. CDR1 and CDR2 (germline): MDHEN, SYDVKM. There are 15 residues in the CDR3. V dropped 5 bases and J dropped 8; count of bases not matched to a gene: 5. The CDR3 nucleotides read TGTGCCAGCAGTAGGACTAGCGGGGGGGTTAGTACGCAGTATTTT. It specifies CASSRTSGGVSTQYF. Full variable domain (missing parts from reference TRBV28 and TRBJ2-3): DVKVTQSSRYLVKRTGEKVFLECVQDMDHENMFWYRQDPGLGLRLIYFSYDVKMKEKGDIPEGYSVSREKKERFSLILESASTNQTSMYLCASSRTSGGVSTQYFGPGTRLTVL.

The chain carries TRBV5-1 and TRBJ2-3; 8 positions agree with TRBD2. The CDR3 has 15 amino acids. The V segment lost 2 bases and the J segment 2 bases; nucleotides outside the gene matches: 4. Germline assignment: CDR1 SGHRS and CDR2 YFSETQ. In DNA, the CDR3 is TGCGCCAGCAGCTTATCGGGGGGGCTCACAGATACGCAGTATTTT. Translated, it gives CASSLSGGLTDTQYF.

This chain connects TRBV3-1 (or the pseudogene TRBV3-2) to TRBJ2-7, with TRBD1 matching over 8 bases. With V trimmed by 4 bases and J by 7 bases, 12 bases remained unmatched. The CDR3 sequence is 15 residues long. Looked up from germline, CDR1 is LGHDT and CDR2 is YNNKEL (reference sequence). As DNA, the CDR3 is TGTGCCAGCAGCCGGGGACGGCAGGGGGCAGGGGAGCAGTACTTC. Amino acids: CASSRGRQGAGEQYF.

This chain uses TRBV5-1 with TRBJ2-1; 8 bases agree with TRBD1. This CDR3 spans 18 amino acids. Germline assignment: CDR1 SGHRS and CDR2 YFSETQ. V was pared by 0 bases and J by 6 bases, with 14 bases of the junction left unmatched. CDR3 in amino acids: CASSLAITEDRVANEQFF. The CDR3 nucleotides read TGCGCCAGCAGCTTGGCCATTACCGAGGACAGGGTTGCCAATGAGCAGTTCTTC.

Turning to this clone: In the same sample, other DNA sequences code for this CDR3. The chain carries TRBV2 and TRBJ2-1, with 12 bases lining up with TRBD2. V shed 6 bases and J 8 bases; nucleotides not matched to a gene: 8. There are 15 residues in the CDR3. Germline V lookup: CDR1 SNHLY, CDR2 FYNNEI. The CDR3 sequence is CASSVLAGGPYEQFF. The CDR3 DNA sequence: TGTGCCAGCAGCGTGCTAGCGGGGGGGCCTTATGAGCAGTTCTTC.

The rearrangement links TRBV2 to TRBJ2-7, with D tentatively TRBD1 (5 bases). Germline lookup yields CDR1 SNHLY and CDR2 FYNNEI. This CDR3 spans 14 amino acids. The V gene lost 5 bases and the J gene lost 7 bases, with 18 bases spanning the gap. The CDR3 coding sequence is TGTGCCAGCAGTCAGGGTAATACCTACGTGGAGCAGTACTTC. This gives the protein CASSQGNTYVEQYF.

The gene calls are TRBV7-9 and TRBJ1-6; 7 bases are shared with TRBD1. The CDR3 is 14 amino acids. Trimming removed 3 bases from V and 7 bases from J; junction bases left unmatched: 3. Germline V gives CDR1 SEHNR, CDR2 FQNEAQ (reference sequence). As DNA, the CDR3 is TGTGCCAGCAGCTTGACAGGGTTGAATTCACCCCTCCACTTT. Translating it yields CASSLTGLNSPLHF.

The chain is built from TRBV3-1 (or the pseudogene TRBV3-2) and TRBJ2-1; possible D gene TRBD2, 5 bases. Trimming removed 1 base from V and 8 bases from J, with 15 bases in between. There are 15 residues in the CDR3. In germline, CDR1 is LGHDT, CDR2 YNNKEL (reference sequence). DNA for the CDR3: TGTGCCAGCAGCCAAGGAGCGGATCATTATTATGAGCAGTTCTTC. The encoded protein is CASSQGADHYYEQFF.

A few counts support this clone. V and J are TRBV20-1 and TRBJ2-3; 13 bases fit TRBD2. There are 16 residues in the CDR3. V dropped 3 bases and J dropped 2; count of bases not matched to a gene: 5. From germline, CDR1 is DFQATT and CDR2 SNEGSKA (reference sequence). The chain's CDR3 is CSASSGLAGPTDTQYF. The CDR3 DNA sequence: TGCAGTGCTAGTTCGGGACTAGCGGGGCCCACAGATACGCAGTATTTT.

The CDR3 here is CASSQGPDRTGGYTF. In DNA form, the CDR3 reads TGTGCCAGCAGCCAAGGCCCAGACAGGACAGGTGGCTACACCTTC. The genes are TRBV4-2 and TRBJ1-2; 7 bases map to TRBD1. Looked up from germline, CDR1 is LGHNA and CDR2 is YNFKEQ. J lost 7 bases, V lost 1 base, and 9 bases had no gene match. There are 15 residues in the CDR3.

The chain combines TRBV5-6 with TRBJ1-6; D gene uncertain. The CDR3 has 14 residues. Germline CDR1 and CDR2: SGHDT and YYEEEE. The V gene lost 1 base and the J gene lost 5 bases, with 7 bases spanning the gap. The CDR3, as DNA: TGTGCCAGCAGCTTGATACGGGATAATTCACCCCTCCACTTT. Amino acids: CASSLIRDNSPLHF.

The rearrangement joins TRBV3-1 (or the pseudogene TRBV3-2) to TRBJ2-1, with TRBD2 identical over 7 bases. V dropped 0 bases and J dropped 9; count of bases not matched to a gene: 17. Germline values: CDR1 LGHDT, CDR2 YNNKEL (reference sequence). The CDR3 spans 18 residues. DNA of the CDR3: TGTGCCAGCAGCCAAGAACGTTGGGGACTACGGGATCCCACTGAGCAGTTCTTC. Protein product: CASSQERWGLRDPTEQFF.

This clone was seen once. The CDR3 region has the DNA TGTGCCAGCAGCTTATACCCCACTCGGGGGAGTTACAATGAGCAGTTCTTC. Protein product: CASSLYPTRGSYNEQFF. This chain connects TRBV13 to TRBJ2-1, with D possibly TRBD2 on 6 matching bases. CDR3 length equals 17 residues. V was cut by 2 bases and J by 4 bases, with 18 bases left in between. Germline CDR1 reads PRHDT; CDR2 reads FYEKMQ (reference sequence).

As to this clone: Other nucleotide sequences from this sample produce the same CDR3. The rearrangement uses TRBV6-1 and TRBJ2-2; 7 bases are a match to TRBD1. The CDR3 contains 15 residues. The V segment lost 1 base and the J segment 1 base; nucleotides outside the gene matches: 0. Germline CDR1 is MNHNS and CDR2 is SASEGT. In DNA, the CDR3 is TGTGCCAGCAGTGAAGGGACAGGGAACACCGGGGAGCTGTTTTTT. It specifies CASSEGTGNTGELFF.

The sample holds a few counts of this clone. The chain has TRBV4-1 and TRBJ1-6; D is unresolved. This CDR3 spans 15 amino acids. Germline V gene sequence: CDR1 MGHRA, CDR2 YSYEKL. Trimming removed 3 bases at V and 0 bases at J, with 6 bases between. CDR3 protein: CASSHQVSYNSPLHF. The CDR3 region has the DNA TGCGCCAGCAGCCACCAGGTCTCCTATAATTCACCCCTCCACTTT.

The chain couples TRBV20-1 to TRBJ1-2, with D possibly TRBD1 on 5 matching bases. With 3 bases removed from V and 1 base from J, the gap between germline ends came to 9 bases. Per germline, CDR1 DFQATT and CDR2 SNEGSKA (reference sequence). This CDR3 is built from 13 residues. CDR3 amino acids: CSASKGDNYGYTF. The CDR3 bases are TGCAGTGCTAGTAAAGGGGATAACTATGGCTACACCTTC.